The 32 T cell receptor beta chains reported below all come from one sample, sequenced in a study of blood T cell repertoires in COVID-19. Some clones are missing from TCRdb's copy, which holds only in-frame ones; the method was immunoSEQ multiplex PCR. The sample yields around 250,000 clones, around 89% seen once. Sequencing input: peripheral blood. Receptor source: a woman aged 55-70 years with COVID-19, enrolled during active disease.

V gene TRBV7-3 combines with J gene TRBJ2-3, with a possible D match to TRBD2 (5 bases). Trimming cost V 3 bases and J 1 base, with 14 bases left between them. CDR3 length: 16 residues. Germline CDR1 reads SGHTA; CDR2 reads FQGTGA. As DNA, the CDR3 is TGTGCCAGCAGCTTCGAGGGCAGAGGAGGCACAGATACGCAGTATTTT. Translating it yields CASSFEGRGGTDTQYF.

This sequence joins TRBV5-1 and TRBJ2-1; the match to TRBD2 covers 9 bases. J gave up 10 bases and V 7 bases, and 9 bases lay outside the gene matches. Germline-derived CDR1 and CDR2 are SGHRS and YFSETQ. The CDR3 consists of 13 residues. CDR3 in amino acids: CASRRGGGLEQFF. The CDR3 bases are TGCGCCAGCCGCCGCGGGGGGGGCCTAGAGCAGTTCTTC.

The chain is built from TRBV6-2 or TRBV6-3 and TRBJ1-5; D is unresolved. Germline V gene data show CDR1 as MNHEY and CDR2 as SVGEGT. This CDR3 has 15 residues. The V gene lost 2 bases and the J gene lost 4 bases, with 12 bases spanning the gap. The CDR3 DNA sequence: TGTGCCAGCAGTTACAGGGAGTATGGAAATCAGCCCCAGCATTTT. It is translated as CASSYREYGNQPQHF.

The rearrangement uses TRBV6-5 and TRBJ1-1; TRBD1 matches at 7 bases. The CDR3 sequence is 13 residues long. V lost 0 bases and J lost 11; bases outside the gene matches: 6. CDR1 and CDR2 from the germline V gene are MNHEY and SVGAGI. The CDR3 here is CASSYSQGRYAFF. The CDR3, as DNA: TGTGCCAGCAGTTACTCACAGGGGCGGTACGCTTTCTTT.

The rearrangement links TRBV27 to TRBJ2-5, with a possible D match to TRBD2 (6 bases). From germline, CDR1 is MNHEY and CDR2 SMNVEV (reference sequence). The CDR3 is made up of 14 amino acids. The ends were cut back, 0 bases at V and 7 bases at J, with 12 bases in the middle. CDR3 in amino acids: CASSLSEVGGTQYF. CDR3 in DNA: TGTGCCAGCAGTTTATCGGAGGTCGGGGGGACCCAGTACTTC.

J is TRBJ1-2 and V is TRBV7-9; unclear D gene. The ends were cut back, 1 base at V and 4 bases at J, with 19 bases in the middle. Germline CDR1 is SEHNR and CDR2 is FQNEAQ (reference sequence). The CDR3 sequence is 17 residues long. The CDR3 region has the DNA TGTGCCAGCAGCTTAGTAGGTATCCCGGGATCGAGCTATGGCTACACCTTC. Its protein product is CASSLVGIPGSSYGYTF.

CDR3 region: CASSLGAVENIQYF. The CDR3 nucleotides are TGTGCCAGCAGCCTTGGGGCCGTCGAAAACATTCAGTACTTC. This chain links TRBV6-5 with TRBJ2-4; tentative D call: TRBD1 (5 bases). This CDR3 is built from 14 residues. Trimming stripped 6 bases from V and 5 bases from J, with 14 bases between. Germline values: CDR1 MNHEY, CDR2 SVGAGI.

Here the CDR3 DNA reads TGTGCCAGCAGTGAGACATCAGGGTCGGGGGGAGCTTTCTTT. Translated: CASSETSGSGGAFF. The rearrangement links TRBV6-4 to TRBJ1-1, with D possibly matching TRBD1 (5 bases). CDR1 is MRHNA, CDR2 SNTAGT, per germline. The CDR3 totals 14 residues. The V end was cut by 3 bases, the J end by 10 bases, with 18 bases between.

This rearrangement joins TRBV19 to TRBJ2-5, with D perhaps matching TRBD2 (5 bases). This CDR3 contains 14 residues. CDR1 and CDR2 from the germline V gene are LNHDA and SQIVND (reference sequence). Trimming cost V 5 bases and J 4 bases, with 14 bases left between them. CDR3 coding DNA: TGTGCCAGTAGTGGATCTAGGGCGGGAGAGACCCAGTACTTC. This encodes CASSGSRAGETQYF. Full variable domain (outside the CDR3, taken from reference TRBV19 and TRBJ2-5): DGGITQSPKYLFRKEGQNVTLSCEQNLNHDAMYWYRQDPGQGLRLIYYSQIVNDFQKGDIAEGYSVSREKKESFPLTVTSAQKNPTAFYLCASSGSRAGETQYFGPGTRLLVL.

The chain uses TRBV9 and TRBJ2-3; maybe TRBD2 (5 bases). V dropped 5 bases and J dropped 6 bases, with 10 bases sitting between them. The CDR3 spans 12 residues. Germline CDR1 reads SGDLS; CDR2 reads YYNGEE. The CDR3 here is CASSSSADTQYF. CDR3 bases: TGTGCCAGCAGTAGTAGCGCGGATACGCAGTATTTT.

V and J are TRBV7-3 and TRBJ2-3; TRBD2 matches at 9 bases. This CDR3 contains 16 residues. Germline-derived CDR1 and CDR2 are SGHTA and FQGTGA. V was pared by 5 bases and J by 6 bases, with 12 bases of the junction left unmatched. CDR3 region: CASSPRGRGGDDTQYF. The CDR3 DNA follows: TGTGCCAGCAGCCCCCGAGGGCGGGGGGGCGACGATACGCAGTATTTT.

V is TRBV4-1 and J is TRBJ1-6; D not resolved. Between the trimmed V and J ends, which lost 6 bases and 13 bases, there was a span of 10 bases. This CDR3 region has 11 residues. Germline V CDR1 and CDR2: MGHRA, YSYEKL. The CDR3 DNA reads TGCGCCAGCAGAGAGTCGGGGCCCCTCCACTTT. This sequence encodes CASRESGPLHF.

The chain links TRBV3-1 (or the pseudogene TRBV3-2) to TRBJ2-7; possibly TRBD2 for D (5 bases). Germline V lookup: CDR1 LGHDT, CDR2 YNNKEL (reference sequence). Trimming cost V 0 bases and J 3 bases, with 15 bases left between them. The CDR3 is 16 residues long. The CDR3 sequence: CASSQDLRRAVYEQYF. The CDR3 nucleotides are TGTGCCAGCAGCCAAGATTTGCGGCGGGCGGTCTACGAGCAGTACTTC.

This chain joins TRBV15 and TRBJ2-7, with D possibly being TRBD2 (6 bases). Germline lookup yields CDR1 LNHNV and CDR2 YYDKDF (reference sequence). The CDR3 runs 14 residues. The ends were cut back, 5 bases at V and 7 bases at J, with 18 bases in the middle. The CDR3: CATSVGGGAGEQYF. CDR3 bases: TGTGCCACCAGCGTGGGCGGAGGGGCCGGAGAGCAGTACTTC.

This chain connects TRBV6-1 to TRBJ2-3, with 8 bases aligning to TRBD2. The V gene's germline CDR1 is MNHNS and CDR2 SASEGT. Germline trimming cut 0 bases from V and 3 bases from J; bases unmatched to any gene: 5. This CDR3 is 16 amino acids long. In DNA form, the CDR3 reads TGTGCCAGCAGTGAAGCGGGACTAGTGCAAACAGATACGCAGTATTTT. This codes for CASSEAGLVQTDTQYF.

The V call is TRBV7-9, the J call TRBJ1-4; D is possibly TRBD1 (5 bases). The CDR3 extends over 16 amino acids. The germline CDR1 and CDR2 sequences are SEHNR and FQNEAQ (reference sequence). The V gene lost 2 bases and the J gene lost 3 bases, with 13 bases spanning the gap. The CDR3 bases are TGTGCCAGCAGCTTAAACTCCGGGGGTTCTAATGAAAAACTGTTTTTT. This gives the protein CASSLNSGGSNEKLFF.

The chain uses TRBV14 and TRBJ1-6; 8 nucleotides agree with TRBD1. Germline-derived CDR1 and CDR2 are SGHDN and FVKESK. The CDR3 length is 15 residues. The V and J ends lost 5 bases and 10 bases, in that order; junction bases with no gene match: 10. The CDR3 reads CASSISGTGISPLHF. The DNA for the CDR3 is TGTGCCAGCAGCATTTCCGGGACAGGCATATCACCCCTCCACTTT.

This chain joins TRBV6-2 or TRBV6-3 and TRBJ1-5; TRBD1 is a possible D gene (5 bases). Trimming removed 4 bases at V and 2 bases at J, with 18 bases between. The V gene's germline CDR1 is MNHEY and CDR2 SVGEGT. The CDR3 is 17 residues long. The CDR3 loop reads CASSFRQLYVGNQPQHF. The DNA for the CDR3 is TGTGCCAGCAGTTTCAGACAGCTCTACGTGGGCAATCAGCCCCAGCATTTT.

The chain couples TRBV7-3 to TRBJ1-2; D is ambiguous. This CDR3 comprises 14 residues. Germline V gives CDR1 SGHTA, CDR2 FQGTGA. Trimming shortened V by 1 base and J by 5 bases, and 11 bases separated the two germline ends. CDR3: CASSLSGGSYGYTF. CDR3 bases: TGTGCCAGCAGCTTAAGCGGAGGGAGTTATGGCTACACCTTC.

The CDR3, as DNA: TGTGCCAGTAGTATAGTCAGGATAAACACCGGGGAGCTGTTTTTT. Translation: CASSIVRINTGELFF. The V and J genes are TRBV19 and TRBJ2-2; D unresolved. Germline V lookup: CDR1 LNHDA, CDR2 SQIVND (reference sequence). With 1 base removed from V and 2 bases from J, the gap between germline ends came to 8 bases. The CDR3 is made up of 15 amino acids.

The table lists this clone with a few counts. The rearrangement links TRBV23-1 to TRBJ1-2, with no clear D. TRBV23-1 is an open reading frame whose function is uncertain. The CDR3 length is 13 residues. V lost 0 bases, J lost 4 bases, and 6 bases lay in between. This CDR3 is CASSQSGSYGYTF. CDR3 nucleotide sequence: TGCGCCAGCAGTCAATCGGGCAGCTATGGCTACACCTTC.

The chain links TRBV29-1 to TRBJ1-5, with D perhaps TRBD1 (6 bases). This CDR3 spans 17 amino acids. The germline V and J ends were trimmed by 7 bases and 1 base, with 23 bases remaining between them. Germline CDR1 SQVTM, CDR2 ANQGSEA. The CDR3 spells CSDCPNYGQWSNQPQHF. For the CDR3, the DNA is TGCAGCGATTGTCCAAACTATGGACAGTGGAGCAATCAGCCCCAGCATTTT.

This sequence joins TRBV12-3 or TRBV12-4 and TRBJ1-2, with D perhaps TRBD1 (6 bases). The ends were cut back, 6 bases at V and 1 base at J, with 9 bases in the middle. The CDR3 loop spans 13 amino acids. This chain's CDR3 is CASSADSNYGYTF. The CDR3 DNA is TGTGCCAGCAGCGCGGACAGTAACTATGGCTACACCTTC.

The CDR3 reads CASSTGGDRAAGYTF. The CDR3 DNA follows: TGCGCCAGCAGCACGGGAGGGGACAGGGCCGCTGGCTACACCTTC. The V gene is TRBV5-1, the J gene TRBJ1-2; 9 bases match TRBD1. There are 15 residues in the CDR3. Unmatched junction bases numbered 11, after V lost 4 bases and J lost 7 bases. Germline CDR1 is SGHRS and CDR2 is YFSETQ. The variable domain in full, completed from reference TRBV5-1 and TRBJ1-2, reads KAGVTQTPRYLIKTRGQQVTLSCSPISGHRSVSWYQQTPGQGLQFLFEYFSETQRNKGNFPGRFSGRQFSNSRSEMNVSTLELGDSALYLCASSTGGDRAAGYTFGSGTRLTVV.

The genes are TRBV10-3 and TRBJ1-2; TRBD1 matches 9 bases. V shed 0 bases and J 8 bases; nucleotides not matched to a gene: 7. This CDR3 spans 15 amino acids. CDR1 is ENHRY and CDR2 is SYGVKD in the germline V gene. Here the CDR3 DNA reads TGTGCCATCAGTGAGTCCCGGGACAGGGTTGGAGGCTACACCTTC. It encodes CAISESRDRVGGYTF.

The genes are TRBV6-2 or TRBV6-3 and TRBJ1-5, with 7 bases aligning to TRBD1. CDR1 is MNHEY, CDR2 SVGEGT, per germline. The CDR3 runs 13 residues. J gave up 4 bases and V 5 bases, and 2 bases lay outside the gene matches. The CDR3 protein is CASSLTGNQPQHF. The DNA for the CDR3 is TGTGCCAGCAGTCTGACAGGGAATCAGCCCCAGCATTTT.

V is TRBV6-2 or TRBV6-3 and J is TRBJ2-5, with no clear D. The CDR3 spans 14 residues. Germline values: CDR1 MNHEY, CDR2 SVGEGT. Trimming shortened V by 2 bases and J by 1 base, and 8 bases separated the two germline ends. The CDR3, as DNA: TGTGCCAGCAGTTACGCCGGAGCCCAAGAGACCCAGTACTTC. Translated: CASSYAGAQETQYF.

V is TRBV9 and J is TRBJ1-6; TRBD1 matches 9 bases. The CDR3 consists of 18 residues. Germline-derived CDR1 and CDR2 are SGDLS and YYNGEE. J was trimmed by 9 bases and V by 3 bases; bases with no gene match: 16. For the CDR3, the DNA is TGTGCCAGCAGCGGACCCCCTCAACAGGGGGCCGTGGGTTCACCCCTCCACTTT. This codes for CASSGPPQQGAVGSPLHF.

The chain recombines TRBV6-5 with TRBJ1-5; a possible D gene is TRBD1 (6 bases). Germline V gene lookup returns CDR1 MNHEY and CDR2 SVGAGI. CDR3 length equals 14 residues. Trimming left V 5 bases short and J 8 bases short, with 16 bases between. The CDR3 region is CASSPSLGAEPQHF. The CDR3 region has the DNA TGTGCCAGCAGTCCCTCATTGGGGGCAGAGCCCCAGCATTTT.

This clone was recorded only once. V gene TRBV4-1 combines with J gene TRBJ1-5, with 8 bases matching TRBD1. This CDR3 comprises 14 residues. After removal of 4 bases from V and 5 bases from J, the junction contained 4 bases not matched to a gene. CDR1 and CDR2 (germline): MGHRA, YSYEKL. The CDR3 DNA follows: TGCGCCAGCAGCCTTCAGGGGGCCGATCAGCCCCAGCATTTT. As protein: CASSLQGADQPQHF.

The count of this clone is one. The chain combines TRBV19 with TRBJ2-2; D gene unclear. CDR1 LNHDA and CDR2 SQIVND come from the germline V gene (reference sequence). V was shortened by 9 bases and J by 1 base, with 12 bases between the two germline ends. This CDR3 has 14 residues. The CDR3 DNA follows: TGTGCCAGCGCATACCCGGGGAACACCGGGGAGCTGTTTTTT. Protein: CASAYPGNTGELFF.

This clone was detected a few times. The chain carries TRBV7-2 and TRBJ1-4; 9 bases map to TRBD1. V lost 2 bases to trimming and J lost 6 bases; unmatched junction nucleotides: 7. The CDR3 has 16 amino acids. Germline-derived CDR1 and CDR2 are SGHTA and FQGNSA. Here the CDR3 DNA reads TGTGCCAGCAGCTTACAAGAGACAGGGGGGTATGAAAAACTGTTTTTT. It is translated as CASSLQETGGYEKLFF. The whole variable domain, filled in from reference TRBV7-2 and TRBJ1-4, reads GAGVSQSPSNKVTEKGKDVELRCDPISGHTALYWYRQSLGQGLEFLIYFQGNSAPDKSGLPSDRFSAERTGGSVSTLTIQRTQQEDSAVYLCASSLQETGGYEKLFFGSGTQLSVL.